These T cell receptor beta chains were read from a single sample in a study of tumor-infiltrating lymphocytes in primary liver carcinoma. TCRdb re-analysed the multiplex PCR reads in MiXCR, keeping a single row per CDR3 protein. This sample has 99,000 or so distinct CDR3 sequences; approximately 80% occur once, and the top ten carry under 25%. Sequenced material: liver tumor tissue from sampling region 3. The receptors were gathered from a man between 35 and 55 years old with primary liver carcinoma and hepatitis B virus infection. Each CDR3 is given with its conserved first and last residue. Fields, in order: J gene, V gene, D gene, clone size, CDR3 protein, CDR3 DNA. A D gene is named only where the DNA matches it firmly. Part of the rows lack a size; the others show once, few, many or a class for expanded clones.

j_call: TRBJ1-6
v_call: TRBV4-3
d_call: .
clone_size: .
cdr3_aa: CASRGGWANSPLHF
cdr3_nt: TGCGCCAGCAGAGGGGGTTGGGCGAATTCACCCCTCCACTTT

j_call: TRBJ1-2
v_call: TRBV6-6
d_call: .
clone_size: .
cdr3_aa: CTSSTRGVGYGYTF
cdr3_nt: TGTACCAGCAGTACACGAGGGGTTGGCTATGGCTACACCTTC

j_call: TRBJ2-5
v_call: TRBV11-2
d_call: .
clone_size: few
cdr3_aa: CACSPSPIQGTGRETQYF
cdr3_nt: TGTGCCTGCAGCCCTAGCCCAATCCAAGGTACTGGGCGGGAGACCCAGTACTTC

j_call: TRBJ1-1
v_call: TRBV12-3/TRBV12-4
d_call: .
clone_size: .
cdr3_aa: CASEGPLGTDAFF
cdr3_nt: TGTGCCAGCGAAGGGCCCCTAGGCACTGATGCTTTCTTT

j_call: TRBJ2-1
v_call: TRBV12-3/TRBV12-4
d_call: TRBD2
clone_size: .
cdr3_aa: CASKEASGNNEHFF
cdr3_nt: TGTGCCAGCAAAGAGGCTAGCGGAAACAATGAGCATTTCTTC

j_call: TRBJ2-5
v_call: TRBV11-1
d_call: .
clone_size: .
cdr3_aa: CANSSGALTQYF
cdr3_nt: TGTGCCAACAGCTCTGGCGCTTTGACCCAGTACTTC

j_call: TRBJ1-5
v_call: TRBV4-1
d_call: .
clone_size: large
cdr3_aa: CASSPIEGSNQPQHF
cdr3_nt: TGCGCCAGCAGTCCCATAGAGGGGAGCAATCAGCCCCAGCATTTT

j_call: TRBJ2-1
v_call: TRBV6-5
d_call: TRBD1
clone_size: .
cdr3_aa: CVSSPQGSYNEQFF
cdr3_nt: TGTGTCAGCAGTCCACAGGGGTCCTACAATGAGCAGTTCTTC

j_call: TRBJ2-6
v_call: TRBV6-5
d_call: .
clone_size: .
cdr3_aa: CASSYVGAEANVLTF
cdr3_nt: TGTGCCAGCAGTTACGTAGGGGCTGAGGCCAACGTCTTGACTTTC

j_call: TRBJ1-1
v_call: TRBV5-6
d_call: .
clone_size: .
cdr3_aa: CASSFQGLNTEAYF
cdr3_nt: TGTGCCAGCAGCTTTCAGGGGTTAAACACTGAGGCTTACTTT

j_call: TRBJ1-1
v_call: TRBV6-1
d_call: .
clone_size: .
cdr3_aa: CASSILNTATFF
cdr3_nt: TGTGCCAGCAGTATCCTGAACACTGCAACTTTCTTT

j_call: TRBJ2-7
v_call: TRBV6-2/TRBV6-3
d_call: .
clone_size: .
cdr3_aa: CASSYNGRTGGIYEQYF
cdr3_nt: TGTGCCAGCAGTTACAATGGGAGGACTGGCGGGATCTATGAGCAGTACTTC

j_call: TRBJ1-2
v_call: TRBV29-1
d_call: .
clone_size: .
cdr3_aa: CSVMSAGKRNYVYTF
cdr3_nt: TGCAGTGTTATGAGTGCGGGGAAGAGGAACTATGTCTACACCTTC

j_call: TRBJ2-7
v_call: TRBV11-2
d_call: .
clone_size: .
cdr3_aa: CANTNGVDQYF
cdr3_nt: TGTGCCAACACAAATGGGGTTGATCAGTACTTC

j_call: TRBJ2-3
v_call: TRBV6-2/TRBV6-3
d_call: .
clone_size: once
cdr3_aa: CASNYSDLGRRTETQYF
cdr3_nt: TGTGCCAGCAATTACTCAGATCTCGGACGGCGCACAGAAACGCAGTATTTT

j_call: TRBJ2-7
v_call: TRBV6-1
d_call: .
clone_size: .
cdr3_aa: CASSVGTLGSYEQYF
cdr3_nt: TGTGCCAGCAGTGTTGGGACGCTGGGCTCCTACGAACAGTATTTC